The sequence of this TCR beta chain was determined in a study of T cell changes during pregnancy in multiple sclerosis. The germline V gene has CDR1 SEHNR and CDR2 FQNEAQ (reference sequence). The CDR3 totals 15 residues. V lost 1 base, J lost 0 bases, and 8 bases lay in between. The data were produced by immunoSEQ multiplex PCR, yet TCRdb's version contains in-frame clones alone and is incomplete. This sample yields approximately 59,000 clones, of which roughly 95% are seen a single time; roughly 0.35% belongs to the top ten. The sequenced sample was CD4+ T cells from peripheral blood mononuclear cells, obtained before pregnancy. This TCR was recovered from a female donor with multiple sclerosis, enrolled in a pregnancy study. This rearrangement joins TRBV7-9 to TRBJ2-3; no reliable D call. This CDR3 is CASSLGGLSTDTQYF. The CDR3 DNA reads as TGTGCCAGCAGCTTAGGAGGCCTGAGCACAGATACGCAGTATTTT.